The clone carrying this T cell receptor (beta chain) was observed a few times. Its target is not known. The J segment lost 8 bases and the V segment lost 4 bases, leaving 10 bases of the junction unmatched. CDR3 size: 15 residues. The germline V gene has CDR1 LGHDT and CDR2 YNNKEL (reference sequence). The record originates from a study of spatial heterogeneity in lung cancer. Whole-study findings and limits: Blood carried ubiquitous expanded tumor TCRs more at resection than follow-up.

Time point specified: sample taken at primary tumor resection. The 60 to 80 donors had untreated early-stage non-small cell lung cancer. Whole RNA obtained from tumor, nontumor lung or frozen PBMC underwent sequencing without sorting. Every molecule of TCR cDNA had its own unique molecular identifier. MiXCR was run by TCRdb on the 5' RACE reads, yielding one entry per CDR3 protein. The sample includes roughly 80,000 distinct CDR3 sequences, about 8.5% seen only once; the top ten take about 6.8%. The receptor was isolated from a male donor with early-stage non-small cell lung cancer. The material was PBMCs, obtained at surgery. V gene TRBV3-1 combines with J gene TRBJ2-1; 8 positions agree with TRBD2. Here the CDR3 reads CASSPWVAGTDEQFF. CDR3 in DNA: TGTGCCAGCAGCCCCTGGGTAGCGGGAACGGATGAGCAGTTCTTC.